A selection of T cell receptor beta chains follows, all from one sample in a study of blood T cell repertoires in COVID-19. Produced via immunoSEQ multiplex PCR; TCRdb's table is partial and in-frame only. The sample lists under 450,000 clones, approximately 88% occurring once. Sequences were obtained from peripheral blood. The receptors were gathered from a woman aged 50 to 60 with COVID-19, enrolled during active disease. CDR3s include the opening cysteine and the closing phenylalanine or tryptophan. The D gene is left open where the match is weak. Only part of the rows carry a size: once, few, many, or a class if the clone is expanded.

v_call,clone_size,d_call,j_call,cdr3_nt,cdr3_aa
TRBV5-1,-,-,TRBJ1-6,TGCGCCAGCAGCCCAGGGGTGGATTCACCCCTCCACTTT,CASSPGVDSPLHF
TRBV27,-,TRBD2,TRBJ2-3,TGTGCCAGCAGTTTAATGGGGGGGGTCGCAGATACGCAGTATTTT,CASSLMGGVADTQYF
TRBV4-2,-,-,TRBJ2-6,TGTGCCAGCAGCGAGGGATTTAGGGAAGGGGCCAACGTCCTGACTTTC,CASSEGFREGANVLTF
TRBV19,-,TRBD1,TRBJ1-1,TGTGCCAGTAGTAACAACAGGGGGACTGAAGCTTTCTTT,CASSNNRGTEAFF
TRBV19,once,-,TRBJ1-2,TGTGCCAGTAGCTTAGGGAGGGGAGATGGCTACACCTTC,CASSLGRGDGYTF
TRBV11-2,-,-,TRBJ2-3,TGTGCCAGCAGCTTACGGGGGGCTAGCACAGATACGCAGTATTTT,CASSLRGASTDTQYF
TRBV7-9,-,-,TRBJ1-6,TGTGCCAGCAGGTCGGCGGGGTACTATAATTCACCCCTCCACTTT,CASRSAGYYNSPLHF
TRBV19,once,-,TRBJ1-1,TGTGCCAGTAGTATCACACCCTTCATGAACACTGAAGCTTTCTTT,CASSITPFMNTEAFF
TRBV27,-,TRBD1,TRBJ1-1,TGTGCCAGTAACCCCAGGGGGCTGAACACTGAAGCTTTCTTT,CASNPRGLNTEAFF
TRBV19,-,TRBD1,TRBJ1-1,TGTGCCAGTAGTAGGGGACAGGACACTGAAGCTTTCTTT,CASSRGQDTEAFF
TRBV19,-,-,TRBJ2-2,TGTGCCAGTAGTAGTCGATTCCGGGGACTGAACACCGGGGAGCTGTTTTTT,CASSSRFRGLNTGELFF
TRBV5-5,-,TRBD1,TRBJ1-5,TGTGCCAGCAGCCAGACGCCAGACAGGGGGCAAGGGCAGCCCCAGCATTTT,CASSQTPDRGQGQPQHF
TRBV7-9,-,-,TRBJ1-1,TGTGCCAGCAGCCCCGGCAGGCTGTTTGGAGCTTTCTTT,CASSPGRLFGAFF
TRBV19,-,TRBD1,TRBJ1-2,TGTGCCAGTAGAAGGACAGGAGAGGGCTACACCTTC,CASRRTGEGYTF
TRBV6-5,-,TRBD1,TRBJ1-2,TGTGCCAGCGGAAGAACAGGGGATTATGGCTACACCTTC,CASGRTGDYGYTF
TRBV3-1/TRBV3-2,-,TRBD1,TRBJ2-7,TGTGCCAGCAGCCAGGGACAGGACTCCTACGAGCAGTACTTC,CASSQGQDSYEQYF
TRBV15,once,TRBD1,TRBJ1-2,TGTGCCACCAGCAGCCCGGACAGGCGTTTATATGGCTACACCTTC,CATSSPDRRLYGYTF
TRBV9,-,-,TRBJ1-2,TGTGCCAGCAGCGCGCATCCGGGACCCAGGGGCACCTTC,CASSAHPGPRGTF
TRBV19,-,TRBD1,TRBJ1-3,TGTGCCAGTAGTATGGGACAGTTCTCTGGAAACACCATATATTTT,CASSMGQFSGNTIYF
TRBV24-1,-,-,TRBJ1-2,TGTGCCACCAGTGATCCGGAGGGCCCTAGCGGTTATGGCTACACCTTC,CATSDPEGPSGYGYTF
TRBV5-1,-,-,TRBJ2-3,TGCGCCAGCAGCTTGGCCGAGGTGAGCACAGATACGCAGTATTTT,CASSLAEVSTDTQYF
TRBV7-9,-,TRBD1,TRBJ1-2,TGTGCCAGCAGCTTTGGTGGACAGGGTAACTATGGCTACACCTTC,CASSFGGQGNYGYTF
TRBV6-5,-,-,TRBJ2-7,TGTGCCAGCAGCCTGAACCAGGGCGAGCAGTACTTC,CASSLNQGEQYF
TRBV6-6,-,-,TRBJ2-7,TGTGCCAGCAGTTACCTCGCAGGGGCGGAAGAGCAGTACTTC,CASSYLAGAEEQYF
TRBV19,-,-,TRBJ2-1,TGTGCCAGTAGTATGGTGCAGGGTCGCCACAATGAGCAGTTCTTC,CASSMVQGRHNEQFF
TRBV15,-,-,TRBJ1-5,TGTGCCACCAGCAGAGATAAGATGAGAGGTCAGCCCCAGCATTTT,CATSRDKMRGQPQHF
TRBV28,-,-,TRBJ1-4,TGTGCCAGCAGTTTACAGTCAACTAATGAAAAACTGTTTTTT,CASSLQSTNEKLFF
TRBV29-1,few,-,TRBJ2-5,TGCAGCGTTGTTAGCATTCAAGGAGGGACCCAGTACTTC,CSVVSIQGGTQYF
TRBV28,-,-,TRBJ1-2,TGTGCCAGCAGTTTGTCCGTTCCGTCTAACTATGGCTACACCTTC,CASSLSVPSNYGYTF